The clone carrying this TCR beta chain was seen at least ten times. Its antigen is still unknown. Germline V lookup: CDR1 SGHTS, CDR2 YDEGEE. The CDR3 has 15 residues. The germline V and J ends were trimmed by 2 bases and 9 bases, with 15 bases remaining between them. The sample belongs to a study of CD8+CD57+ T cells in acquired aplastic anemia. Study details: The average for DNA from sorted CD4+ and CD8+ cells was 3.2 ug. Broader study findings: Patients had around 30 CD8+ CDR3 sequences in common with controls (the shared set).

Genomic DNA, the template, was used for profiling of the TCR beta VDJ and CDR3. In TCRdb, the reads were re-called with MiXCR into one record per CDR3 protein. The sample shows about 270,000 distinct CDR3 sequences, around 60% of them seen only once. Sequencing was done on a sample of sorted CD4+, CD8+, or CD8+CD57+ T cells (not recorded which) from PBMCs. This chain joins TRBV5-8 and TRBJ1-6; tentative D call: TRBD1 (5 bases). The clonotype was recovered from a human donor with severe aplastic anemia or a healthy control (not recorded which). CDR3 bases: TGTGCCAGCAGCTTTGGGGACCAGGACACTTCACCCCTCCACTTT. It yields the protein CASSFGDQDTSPLHF.